This T cell receptor (beta chain) is drawn from a study of shared clonotypes between healthy human individuals. General study results and limits: Shared across a handful of donors were around 5% of the naive CD4 clonotypes. Rarefaction revealed incomplete sorted-subset sequencing despite large depth.

Some clones are missing from TCRdb's copy, which holds only in-frame ones; the method was immunoSEQ multiplex PCR. Among fewer than 850,000 clones listed, roughly 91% were seen once. As regards this clone: The antigen remains unidentified.

Trimming removed 9 bases from V and 1 base from J, with 13 bases in between. This CDR3 contains 13 residues. The germline V gene encodes CDR1 MNHEY and CDR2 SMNVEV (reference sequence). Sequencing was done on a sample of memory CD8+ T cells from PBMCs. Subset meaning: CD45RO+ cells pooled with CCR7-negative TemRA cells. The clonotype was recovered from a man between 18 and 29 years old in good health. Some clones in this sample may be carry-over from other donors' samples. The chain links TRBV27 to TRBJ2-7; D is possibly TRBD1 (6 bases). The CDR3 nucleotides are TGTGCCAGTACAACCCAGGGGTCCTACGAGCAGTACTTC. Translation gives CASTTQGSYEQYF.